This entry concerns a single TCR beta chain. Its antigen is as yet unknown. These data come from a study of T cell repertoires in cytomegalovirus infection. Study overall: Through public TCR beta signatures, both CMV infection and matching HLA type were indicated.

Regarding the study as a whole: In two of eight donors, the top clonotype was HLA-C-restricted CMV-specific.

The CDR3 contains 14 residues. The germline V gene encodes CDR1 SGHTA and CDR2 FQGNSA. With V trimmed by 5 bases and J by 4 bases, 8 bases remained unmatched. TCRdb recomputed calls from the reads with MiXCR, one row per CDR3 protein. The data show nearly 700,000 distinct CDR3 sequences, around a third seen once. Sequencing used cultured PBMCs, obtained from culture after CMV antigen stimulation. This sequence was found in a human donor in good health (CMV status not recorded). Some clones in this sample may be carry-over from other donors' samples. The V call is TRBV7-2, the J call TRBJ2-7; TRBD1 agrees at 7 bases. CDR3 in amino acids: CASSRDRVRYEQYF. CDR3 nucleotides: TGTGCCAGCAGCCGCGACAGGGTACGTTACGAGCAGTACTTC. Drawing the rest from reference TRBV7-2 and TRBJ2-7, the complete variable domain is GAGVSQSPSNKVTEKGKDVELRCDPISGHTALYWYRQSLGQGLEFLIYFQGNSAPDKSGLPSDRFSAERTGGSVSTLTIQRTQQEDSAVYLCASSRDRVRYEQYFGPGTRLTVT.